This T cell receptor (beta chain) was captured in a study of T-cell memory formation after mild COVID-19 listed by TCRdb under 2021. Background for the entire study: TCR sequence clusters from the two donors were largely donor specific. In a couple of donors, T-cell clones that expanded and contracted after mild COVID-19 were tracked by sequencing TCRalpha and TCRbeta repertoires over time. The cohort comprised two young, previously healthy adult volunteers, one female and one male. On the study overall, not on this receptor specifically: Contracting CD4+ clones turned up mainly in the CM and EM memory subsets, whereas EMRA was where CD8+ clones were enriched. From day 15 to 85, contracting clones showed balanced CD4/CD8 phenotypes, whereas a second wave of clones that expanded from day 15 to 37 leaned towards CD4+. The study included only a couple of mild cases, and larger cohorts that include severe cases with pre-infection samples were judged to be necessary. Whether the second-wave clones peaking on day 37 were SARS-CoV-2 specific was not confirmed. Some responding clones were detected in pre-infection memory, suggesting pre-existing cross-reactive memory T cells joined the SARS-CoV-2 response.

Here V drops 2 bases and J drops 0 bases, and the junction holds 4 bases not matched to any gene. Looking up the germline V gene yields CDR1 MNHEY and CDR2 SVGEGT. Counted from cysteine to phenylalanine, this CDR3 has 16 amino acids. Kept here is only the CDR3 DNA, which spans 48 bases and is read in frame from base 1. Ficoll-Paque density gradient centrifugation was used to isolate PBMCs. TCRdb shows the sequencer as Illumina NovaSeq 6000. cDNA libraries for TCRalpha and TCRbeta were prepared by 5'RACE using constant-segment primers, with sample barcodes and unique molecular identifiers added. Trizol reagent was used to extract RNA from every sample. Library amplification was performed in two PCR steps, and a second sample barcode and Illumina TruSeq adapters were introduced in the second step. Sequencing of the libraries was done on an Illumina NovaSeq, producing 2 x 150 bp paired-end reads. In the paper's pipeline: Demultiplexing of reads and collapsing into UMI-guided consensus sequences were performed with migec v1.2.7. Using mixcr v2.1.11, UMI consensuses were aligned to TRA and TRB V and J templates and then assembled into clonotypes. Expanded or contracted clonotypes were those called significant by both edgeR and NoisET, with noise models trained on biological replicates. For edgeR calls, a false discovery rate-adjusted p below 0.01 and a log2 fold-change threshold of 1 were applied. As an exploratory analysis of dynamics, max-normalized trajectories of the 1000 most abundant clonotypes were examined by PCA with hierarchical clustering. Each responding clone was given a CD4 or CD8 phenotype based on the CD4+ and CD8+ repertoires, which had been sequenced separately. Starting from the raw public reads, TCRdb applied fastp trimming at Q25, assembled clones with MiXCR and retained in-frame beta chains. Rows are unified per CDR3 protein, each entry keeping the most common DNA and genes. For this entry, the V and J calls and clone size follow TCRdb and not the study's own pipeline. A total of 350,000 to 500,000 distinct CDR3 sequences appear in this sample, approximately 19% of them only once. Under 25% of the sample is taken by the ten largest.

The table lists this clonotype with a few counts. Its antigen remains unidentified. No base quality information exists; no much larger clone differs at one position. The sequenced material came from PBMCs or a T cell subset sorted from them (not recorded which). Recombination linked TRBV6-2 or TRBV6-3 to TRBJ1-1, with 9 bases in between that match TRBD1. This TCR was sampled from a man between 18 and 29 years old who had mild COVID-19 (a few samples of this study predate the infection). The sample titles of this study are shuffled in the database, so cell type and time point are left out; the donor was told from shared clones. The DNA is as follows: TGTGCCAGCAGTTACCCCGGGACAGGGATGAACACTGAAGCTTTCTTT. Its coded protein is CASSYPGTGMNTEAFF.